The 21 T cell receptor beta chains presented below share a single source sample, sequenced in a study of identical twins. MiXCR was run by TCRdb on the 5' RACE reads, yielding one entry per CDR3 protein. Of some 1,600,000 distinct CDR3 sequences listed, roughly a third are singletons. The sample was cord blood. The receptors originated from a newborn girl in good health.

Only a few counts were recorded for this clonotype. The rearrangement uses TRBV20-1 and TRBJ1-5, with D perhaps matching TRBD1 (5 bases). Trimming shortened V by 0 bases and J by 6 bases, and 18 bases separated the two germline ends. Germline CDR1 and CDR2: DFQATT and SNEGSKA (reference sequence). The CDR3 loop spans 16 amino acids. CDR3 nucleotide sequence: TGCAGTGCTAGAGAGTGGGACCTCCTGGGGGGTCAGCCCCAGCATTTT. Translating it yields CSAREWDLLGGQPQHF.

This clonotype was found a few times. Here the CDR3 reads CASSQRGLAGADTQYF. CDR3 in DNA: TGTGCCAGCAGCCAGAGGGGACTAGCGGGAGCAGATACGCAGTATTTT. V and J are TRBV4-2 and TRBJ2-3, with 14 bases that match TRBD2. Looked up from germline, CDR1 is LGHNA and CDR2 is YNFKEQ. The CDR3 runs to 16 residues. V lost 3 bases and J lost 4; bases outside the gene matches: 3.

This clonotype came up a few times. The chain employs TRBV6-5 and TRBJ2-5, with 8 nucleotides matching TRBD2. CDR1 is MNHEY and CDR2 is SVGAGI in the germline V gene. The J segment lost 11 bases and the V segment lost 0 bases, leaving 17 bases of the junction unmatched. This CDR3 comprises 17 residues. CDR3 nucleotides: TGTGCCAGCAGTTACTCCCCCCCAGCGGGAGTAGTACGAGAGCAGTACTTC. Protein product: CASSYSPPAGVVREQYF.

The chain joins TRBV6-5 to TRBJ2-7; possibly TRBD1 or TRBD2 for D (5 bases each). The CDR3 is made up of 14 amino acids. The germline V and J ends were trimmed by 3 bases and 2 bases, with 11 bases remaining between them. Germline V gene sequence: CDR1 MNHEY, CDR2 SVGAGI. CDR3 coding DNA: TGTGCCAGCAGTTATTACCGGGGCCCCTACGAGCAGTACTTC. Translated, it gives CASSYYRGPYEQYF.

This clonotype showed up many times. The chain recombines TRBV5-1 with TRBJ2-3; D is perhaps TRBD1 (5 bases). The length of the CDR3 is 16 residues. Trimming left V 3 bases short and J 4 bases short, with 18 bases between. CDR1 is SGHRS and CDR2 is YFSETQ in the germline V gene. CDR3 in DNA: TGCGCCAGCAGCTCTTTGACAGACCCCAGTCCAGATACGCAGTATTTT. It translates to CASSSLTDPSPDTQYF.

The sample holds a few counts of this clonotype. V gene TRBV29-1 combines with J gene TRBJ1-2, with 7 bases fitting TRBD1. CDR3 length equals 12 residues. V lost 3 bases to trimming and J lost 5 bases; unmatched junction nucleotides: 3. Germline values: CDR1 SQVTM, CDR2 ANQGSEA. DNA for the CDR3: TGCAGCGTTGACTCCAGGGGGTATGGCTACACCTTC. Translation: CSVDSRGYGYTF.

V usage is TRBV4-1 and J usage is TRBJ2-1; D gene uncertain. V was cut by 3 bases and J by 6 bases, with 6 bases left in between. The germline V gene has CDR1 MGHRA and CDR2 YSYEKL. The CDR3 sequence is 12 residues long. CDR3 sequence (DNA): TGCGCCAGCAGCCAGATTAGCAATGAGCAGTTCTTC. It codes for CASSQISNEQFF.

The rearrangement uses TRBV29-1 and TRBJ1-1; TRBD1 might be the D (6 bases). With 6 bases removed from V and 1 base from J, the gap between germline ends came to 12 bases. CDR1 and CDR2 (germline): SQVTM, ANQGSEA. This CDR3 spans 13 amino acids. The CDR3 region has the DNA TGCAGCGTCCGCGACAGGAGGAACACTGAAGCTTTCTTT. Translated: CSVRDRRNTEAFF.

The rearrangement uses TRBV7-2 and TRBJ2-3; D is undetermined. Trimming pared 2 bases from V and 13 bases from J, leaving 16 bases between. Germline loops: CDR1 SGHTA, CDR2 FQGNSA. The CDR3 has 13 amino acids. CDR3 in DNA: TGTGCCAGCAGCTTATATCGCCAGGATTATGAGTATTTT. Translation: CASSLYRQDYEYF. Based on the CDR3 plus reference TRBV7-2 and TRBJ2-3, the full variable domain is GAGVSQSPSNKVTEKGKDVELRCDPISGHTALYWYRQSLGQGLEFLIYFQGNSAPDKSGLPSDRFSAERTGGSVSTLTIQRTQQEDSAVYLCASSLYRQDYEYFGPGTRLTVL.

The V call is TRBV18, the J call TRBJ2-5; D remains ambiguous. Germline-derived CDR1 and CDR2 are KGHSH and LQKENI. V dropped 2 bases and J dropped 1 base, with 8 bases sitting between them. The CDR3 is 14 residues long. The CDR3, as DNA: TGTGCCAGCTCACCATTTAAGACCCAAGAGACCCAGTACTTC. Translated: CASSPFKTQETQYF.

Concerning this clonotype itself: One junction end does not reproduce the germline sequence, and a read error may be involved. The chain employs TRBV24-1 and TRBJ2-1; tentatively, D is TRBD2 (6 bases). The CDR3 length is 14 residues. Germline-derived CDR1 and CDR2 are KGHDR and SFDVKD. This CDR3 is CAASDYSGYNEQFF. In nucleotides, the CDR3 is TGTGCCGCCAGTGATTATAGCGGCTACAATGAGCAGTTCTTC.

The chain couples TRBV28 to TRBJ2-1; maybe TRBD1 (5 bases). V was shortened by 5 bases and J by 0 bases, with 26 bases between the two germline ends. In germline, CDR1 is MDHEN, CDR2 SYDVKM. CDR3 length: 20 amino acids. For the CDR3, the DNA is TGTGCCAGCAGTCTAGAAGCCCCAGGGTCGGCCACCGTCTCCTACAATGAGCAGTTCTTC. Residues: CASSLEAPGSATVSYNEQFF. The variable domain in full, with the rest retrieved from reference TRBV28 and TRBJ2-1, is DVKVTQSSRYLVKRTGEKVFLECVQDMDHENMFWYRQDPGLGLRLIYFSYDVKMKEKGDIPEGYSVSREKKERFSLILESASTNQTSMYLCASSLEAPGSATVSYNEQFFGPGTRLTVL.

The chain has TRBV5-1 and TRBJ2-3; D may match TRBD1 or TRBD2 (5 bases each). The CDR3 extends over 13 amino acids. Germline V gene data show CDR1 as SGHRS and CDR2 as YFSETQ. The V gene lost 7 bases and the J gene lost 4 bases, with 13 bases spanning the gap. CDR3 region: CASSNGGPDTQYF. DNA for the CDR3: TGCGCCAGCTCGAATGGGGGACCAGATACGCAGTATTTT.

V gene TRBV5-1 combines with J gene TRBJ2-1; 8 positions agree with TRBD2. V lost 2 bases and J lost 6; bases outside the gene matches: 7. Germline values: CDR1 SGHRS, CDR2 YFSETQ. This CDR3 contains 15 residues. This chain's CDR3 is CASSLILAEANEQFF. As DNA, the CDR3 is TGCGCCAGCAGCTTAATACTAGCGGAAGCCAATGAGCAGTTCTTC.

The J gene is TRBJ2-7, the V gene TRBV20-1, with 12 bases that match TRBD2. V shed 8 bases, J shed 7 bases, and the junction held 12 bases outside the gene matches. CDR1 and CDR2 (germline): DFQATT, SNEGSKA (reference sequence). The CDR3 is made up of 14 amino acids. Written as DNA, the CDR3 is TGCAGTCCCTCTAGCGGGAGGGCCGGGAATGAGCAGTACTTC. Protein product: CSPSSGRAGNEQYF.

This chain uses TRBV29-1 with TRBJ2-7; TRBD1 matches 8 bases. Per germline, CDR1 SQVTM and CDR2 ANQGSEA. Trimming at V came to 2 bases and at J to 9 bases, leaving 6 bases not matched to a gene. This CDR3 spans 12 amino acids. Here the CDR3 reads CSVETQGAVQYF. The CDR3 DNA reads as TGCAGCGTTGAAACCCAGGGGGCGGTGCAGTACTTC.

The table lists this clonotype with a few counts. V gene TRBV20-1 combines with J gene TRBJ1-6; D remains ambiguous. This CDR3 region has 15 residues. Between the trimmed V and J ends, which lost 6 bases and 8 bases, there was a span of 20 bases. Per the germline V gene, CDR1 is DFQATT and CDR2 is SNEGSKA (reference sequence). The CDR3 coding sequence is TGCAGTGCCAAACGGAGGGCCGGCCGGGATTCACCCCTCCACTTT. Its translation is CSAKRRAGRDSPLHF.

Concerning this clonotype itself: The junction does not match germline at one end; this may be a read error. The V call is TRBV12-3 or TRBV12-4, the J call TRBJ2-7, with 10 nucleotides matching TRBD2. The CDR3 is made up of 15 amino acids. The CDR3 nucleotides read TGTGCCGGCAGTCCTCTAGCGGGGGCGTACTACGAGCAGTACTTC. It yields the protein CAGSPLAGAYYEQYF.

This clonotype came up once. The chain recombines TRBV21-1 with TRBJ1-5. TRBV21-1 is a pseudogene locus. CDR3 length: 15 residues. CDR3 nucleotide sequence: TGTGCCAGCAGCGAACGCGCCGTTGGGGATCAGCCCCAGCATTTT. It translates to CASSERAVGDQPQHF.

This clonotype has a handful of counts. V gene TRBV3-1 combines with J gene TRBJ1-4; D unresolved. Trimming stripped 4 bases from V and 9 bases from J, with 9 bases between. The CDR3 length is 12 residues. Germline assignment: CDR1 LGHDT and CDR2 YNNKEL (reference sequence). The chain's CDR3 is CASSPPDQKLFF. Here the CDR3 DNA reads TGTGCCAGCAGCCCCCCGGACCAAAAACTGTTTTTT.

V and J are TRBV18 and TRBJ1-1; 8 nucleotides agree with TRBD1. The V segment lost 11 bases and the J segment 1 base; nucleotides outside the gene matches: 6. The CDR3 is 13 amino acids. Germline CDR1 is KGHSH and CDR2 is LQKENI. CDR3 amino acids: CAGWGQENTEAFF. As DNA, the CDR3 is TGTGCCGGCTGGGGACAGGAGAACACTGAAGCTTTCTTT. The variable domain in full, with the rest retrieved from reference TRBV18 and TRBJ1-1, is NAGVMQNPRHLVRRRGQEARLRCSPMKGHSHVYWYRQLPEEGLKFMVYLQKENIIDESGMPKERFSAEFPKEGPSILRIQQVVRGDSAAYFCAGWGQENTEAFFGQGTRLTVV.